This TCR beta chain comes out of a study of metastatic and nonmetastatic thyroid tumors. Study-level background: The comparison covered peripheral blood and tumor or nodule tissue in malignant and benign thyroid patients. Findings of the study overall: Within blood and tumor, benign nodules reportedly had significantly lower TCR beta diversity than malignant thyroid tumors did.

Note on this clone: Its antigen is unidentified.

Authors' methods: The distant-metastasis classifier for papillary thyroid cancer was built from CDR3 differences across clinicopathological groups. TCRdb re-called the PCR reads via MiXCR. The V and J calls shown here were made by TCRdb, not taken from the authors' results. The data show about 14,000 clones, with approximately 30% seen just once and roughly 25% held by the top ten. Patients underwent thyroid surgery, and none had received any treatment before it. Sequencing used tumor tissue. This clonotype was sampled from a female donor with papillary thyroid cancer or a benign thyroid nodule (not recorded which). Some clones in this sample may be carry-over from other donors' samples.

CDR3 loop: CASSGQFTPYEQYF. The DNA for the CDR3 is TGTGCCAGCAGTGGACAGTTTACACCCTACGAGCAGTACTTC. This chain connects TRBV7-9 to TRBJ2-7, with D possibly matching TRBD1 (6 bases). From germline, CDR1 is SEHNR and CDR2 FQNEAQ (reference sequence). Trimming cost V 6 bases and J 2 bases, with 14 bases left between them. The CDR3 is 14 residues long.